This passage covers 14 T cell receptor beta chains from one sample sequenced in a study of identical twins. TCRdb recomputed calls from the 5' RACE reads with MiXCR, one row per CDR3 protein. The profile covers under 300,000 distinct CDR3 sequences, with around an eighth appearing a single time and 7% to 9.5% taken by the ten largest. Sequenced input: memory (CD45RO+) T cells sorted from blood. All receptors derive from a woman between 18 and 30 years old in good health.

This clonotype was detected a few times. The chain is built from TRBV7-8 and TRBJ2-1, with TRBD2 identical over 15 bases. Germline lookup yields CDR1 SGHVS and CDR2 FQNEAQ. The CDR3 length is 18 residues. V was pared by 5 bases and J by 9 bases, with 14 bases of the junction left unmatched. CDR3 region: CASSLNYGTSGRRVEQFF. The DNA of the CDR3 is TGTGCCAGCAGCCTAAACTATGGGACTAGCGGGAGGCGAGTTGAGCAGTTCTTC.

The sample holds one count of this clonotype. The chain couples TRBV5-1 to TRBJ2-5; D unresolved. The CDR3 extends over 12 amino acids. V was pared by 3 bases and J by 5 bases, with 8 bases between. Germline-derived CDR1 and CDR2 are SGHRS and YFSETQ. The CDR3 spells CASSSQSETQYF. CDR3 sequence (DNA): TGCGCCAGCAGCTCGCAATCTGAGACCCAGTACTTC. Full variable domain (outside the CDR3, taken from reference TRBV5-1 and TRBJ2-5): KAGVTQTPRYLIKTRGQQVTLSCSPISGHRSVSWYQQTPGQGLQFLFEYFSETQRNKGNFPGRFSGRQFSNSRSEMNVSTLELGDSALYLCASSSQSETQYFGPGTRLLVL.

The V call is TRBV5-1, the J call TRBJ2-1; D is unresolved. Between the trimmed V and J ends, which lost 0 bases and 11 bases, there was a span of 9 bases. This CDR3 contains 12 residues. CDR1 and CDR2 from the germline V gene are SGHRS and YFSETQ. The CDR3, as DNA: TGCGCCAGCAGCTTGGACAGCTACAAGCAGTTCTTC. It specifies CASSLDSYKQFF.

Ten or more counts support this clonotype. The chain links TRBV3-1 to TRBJ2-3, with 9 bases identical to TRBD1. The CDR3 contains 14 residues. Germline-derived CDR1 and CDR2 are LGHDT and YNNKEL (reference sequence). Trimming removed 1 base from V and 9 bases from J; junction bases left unmatched: 5. CDR3 sequence (DNA): TGTGCCAGCAGCCAAGTAACAGGGGGCGAAACGCAGTATTTT. Translating gives CASSQVTGGETQYF.

The chain employs TRBV6-1 and TRBJ2-7; 7 bases line up with TRBD2. With 8 bases clipped from V and 2 bases from J, the junction kept 9 bases outside the gene matches. The CDR3 runs 14 residues. The germline gives CDR1 MNHNS, CDR2 SASEGT. CDR3 amino acids: CASSHPGGAYEQYF. The CDR3 bases are TGTGCCAGCTCACACCCTGGGGGGGCCTACGAGCAGTACTTC.

This clonotype was recorded a few times. The CDR3 here is CAWSAQHRGPYEQYF. For the CDR3, the DNA is TGTGCCTGGAGTGCTCAACACAGGGGCCCCTACGAGCAGTACTTC. V usage is TRBV30 and J usage is TRBJ2-7, with 7 bases identical to TRBD1. This CDR3 is 15 amino acids long. The germline V gene encodes CDR1 GTSNPN and CDR2 SVGIG (reference sequence). The V gene end was trimmed by 1 base and the J gene end by 2 bases; junction bases not matched to a gene: 8.

The J gene is TRBJ2-2, the V gene TRBV6-8, with D maybe TRBD1 (5 bases). Trimming removed 8 bases from V and 6 bases from J, with 16 bases in between. This CDR3 comprises 14 residues. Germline V lookup: CDR1 MNHGY, CDR2 SAAAGT. CDR3 amino acids: CASVPGPAAGELFF. The CDR3 DNA is TGTGCCAGCGTCCCAGGGCCGGCGGCCGGGGAGCTGTTTTTT.

The rearrangement uses TRBV5-1 and TRBJ1-4, with 7 bases matching TRBD1. The trim removed 3 bases at V and 7 bases at J, leaving 12 bases unmatched. In germline, CDR1 is SGHRS, CDR2 YFSETQ. The length of the CDR3 is 16 residues. DNA for the CDR3: TGCGCCAGCAGCTCCGGGACAGCTCTTCCTCCTGAAAAACTGTTTTTT. Its protein product is CASSSGTALPPEKLFF.

This clonotype was picked up a small number of times. The rearrangement joins TRBV20-1 to TRBJ2-3; 7 nucleotides agree with TRBD2. Losses at the gene ends were 0 bases for V and 1 base for J; bases not matched to a gene: 4. CDR1 and CDR2 (germline): DFQATT, SNEGSKA (reference sequence). The CDR3 covers 15 residues. The CDR3 here is CSARDWTRGTDTQYF. The CDR3 coding sequence is TGCAGTGCTAGAGACTGGACTAGGGGCACAGATACGCAGTATTTT.

This clonotype was seen ten or more times. V and J are TRBV5-1 and TRBJ2-3, with D perhaps matching TRBD2 (5 bases). Germline assignment: CDR1 SGHRS and CDR2 YFSETQ. This CDR3 region has 14 residues. Trimming shortened V by 4 bases and J by 2 bases, and 11 bases separated the two germline ends. CDR3 sequence: CASSLPDSTDTQYF. The CDR3 DNA reads TGCGCCAGCAGCCTCCCGGACTCCACAGATACGCAGTATTTT.

This clonotype was counted ten times or more. The rearrangement joins TRBV10-3 to TRBJ2-3; 8 nucleotides line up with TRBD2. This CDR3 is 15 amino acids long. Germline trimming cut 3 bases from V and 2 bases from J; bases unmatched to any gene: 4. CDR1 is ENHRY and CDR2 is SYGVKD in the germline V gene. The CDR3 here is CAISERGGNTDTQYF. DNA of the CDR3: TGTGCCATCAGTGAACGCGGGGGGAACACAGATACGCAGTATTTT.

The rearrangement uses TRBV3-1 and TRBJ2-7, with D hard to call. The CDR3 is made up of 12 amino acids. V gave up 5 bases and J gave up 4 bases, with 9 bases separating them. CDR1 and CDR2 from the germline V gene are LGHDT and YNNKEL (reference sequence). The CDR3 spells CASSAFEYEQYF. The CDR3 nucleotides read TGTGCCAGCAGCGCCTTCGAGTACGAGCAGTACTTC.

This clonotype occurred a few times. The chain links TRBV27 to TRBJ1-1, with unresolved D. CDR1 is MNHEY, CDR2 SMNVEV, per germline (reference sequence). Trimming cost V 8 bases and J 1 base, with 8 bases left between them. The CDR3 is made up of 12 amino acids. The CDR3 here is CASGGQNTEAFF. In nucleotides, the CDR3 is TGTGCCAGCGGAGGTCAGAACACTGAAGCTTTCTTT.

The CDR3 coding sequence is TGTGCCAGCAGTTACGACAGAGCCTACGAGCAGTACTTC. This gives the protein CASSYDRAYEQYF. V and J are TRBV6-6 and TRBJ2-7; TRBD1 is a possible D gene (5 bases). This CDR3 is 13 amino acids long. The V end lost 2 bases, the J end lost 2 bases, and 7 bases lay between the germline ends. Germline CDR1 reads MNHNY; CDR2 reads SVGAGI (reference sequence).